Presented here are 27 T cell receptor beta chains from one specimen sequenced in a study of blood T cell repertoires in COVID-19. The table came from immunoSEQ multiplex PCR; TCRdb's copy has only in-frame clones and leaves some out. The sample comprises about 220,000 clones, around 82% of which are singletons, and 3.6% rests with the top ten. Sequenced input: PBMCs or T cells enriched from blood (not recorded which). Every receptor here comes from a woman aged 40 to 50 who had been exposed to COVID-19.

The chain is built from TRBV28 and TRBJ2-1; 12 positions match TRBD2. Germline lookup yields CDR1 MDHEN and CDR2 SYDVKM. This CDR3 has 15 residues. V dropped 6 bases and J dropped 8; count of bases not matched to a gene: 8. The CDR3 sequence is CASRETSGGGYEQFF. The CDR3 region has the DNA TGTGCCAGCAGGGAGACTAGCGGGGGAGGGTATGAGCAGTTCTTC.

The CDR3 DNA reads TGTGCCAGCAGTGCCGACGGAAAGGGGTTGGGCTATGGCTACACCTTC. Its protein product is CASSADGKGLGYGYTF. This chain uses TRBV6-1 with TRBJ1-2; a weak D match, TRBD1 (5 bases). The germline gives CDR1 MNHNS, CDR2 SASEGT. This CDR3 has 16 amino acids. Between the trimmed V and J ends, which lost 4 bases and 4 bases, there was a span of 19 bases.

The J gene is TRBJ2-1, the V gene TRBV5-1; D is ambiguous. Germline V CDR1 and CDR2: SGHRS, YFSETQ. CDR3 size: 13 residues. V was clipped by 0 bases and J by 8 bases, with 9 bases between them. CDR3 DNA: TGCGCCAGCAGCTTGGAACGCGAGGATGAGCAGTTCTTC. This sequence encodes CASSLEREDEQFF.

The chain uses TRBV6-5 and TRBJ1-1; TRBD1 might be the D (5 bases). Germline CDR1 and CDR2: MNHEY and SVGAGI. The CDR3 spans 15 residues. V lost 10 bases, J lost 1 base, and 19 bases lay in between. CDR3 in DNA: TGTGCCATCACATCGGGGGGGTATAGGAACACTGAAGCTTTCTTT. Translating gives CAITSGGYRNTEAFF.

The chain links TRBV28 to TRBJ1-1, with no clear D. The V end lost 4 bases, the J end lost 8 bases, and 5 bases lay between the germline ends. The CDR3 totals 10 residues. Germline assignment: CDR1 MDHEN and CDR2 SYDVKM. CDR3 region: CASSSGEAFF. The CDR3 coding sequence is TGTGCCAGCAGTTCGGGGGAAGCTTTCTTT.

The V call is TRBV5-1, the J call TRBJ2-1; TRBD1 matches at 7 bases. The CDR3 spans 13 residues. With V trimmed by 0 bases and J by 9 bases, 3 bases remained unmatched. Germline CDR1 and CDR2: SGHRS and YFSETQ. The CDR3 region has the DNA TGCGCCAGCAGCTTGGGTGACAGGGTTGAGCAGTTCTTC. Encoded protein: CASSLGDRVEQFF. Variable domain in full (rest from reference TRBV5-1 and TRBJ2-1): KAGVTQTPRYLIKTRGQQVTLSCSPISGHRSVSWYQQTPGQGLQFLFEYFSETQRNKGNFPGRFSGRQFSNSRSEMNVSTLELGDSALYLCASSLGDRVEQFFGPGTRLTVL.

Of note for this clone: The junction departs from germline at one end; a sequencing error may be responsible. This sequence joins TRBV18 and TRBJ1-1; no clear D gene. Germline CDR1 and CDR2: KGHSH and LQKENI. The CDR3 has 14 amino acids. CDR3 in amino acids: CASLPAPENTEAFF. The CDR3 DNA reads as TGTGCCAGCTTACCAGCCCCAGAGAACACTGAAGCTTTCTTT.

The chain couples TRBV12-3 or TRBV12-4 to TRBJ1-5; 9 positions match TRBD1. Trimming at V came to 6 bases and at J to 9 bases, leaving 3 bases not matched to a gene. The CDR3 runs to 12 residues. CDR3 coding DNA: TGTGCCAGCAGGGGACAGGGAAGGCCCCAGCATTTT. It specifies CASRGQGRPQHF.

The gene calls are TRBV18 and TRBJ2-3; 13 bases are shared with TRBD2. V was clipped by 3 bases and J by 5 bases; unmatched bases: 2. This CDR3 region has 15 residues. The germline gives CDR1 KGHSH, CDR2 LQKENI. The CDR3 loop reads CASSPGTSGVDTQYF. The CDR3 DNA reads TGTGCCAGCTCACCCGGGACTAGCGGGGTAGATACGCAGTATTTT.

This chain links TRBV10-3 with TRBJ2-2, with 9 bases that match TRBD1. V trimming: 0 bases; J trimming: 4 bases; junction bases outside the gene matches: 9. The CDR3 spans 18 residues. Germline V CDR1 and CDR2: ENHRY, SYGVKD. CDR3 amino acids: CAISESDRDRVITGELFF. In DNA form, the CDR3 reads TGTGCCATCAGTGAGTCCGACCGGGACAGGGTAATCACCGGGGAGCTGTTTTTT.

The chain joins TRBV4-3 to TRBJ1-2, with 9 bases that match TRBD1. Germline lookup yields CDR1 LGHNA and CDR2 YSLEER. The CDR3 runs to 15 residues. V lost 4 bases and J lost 3; bases outside the gene matches: 6. CDR3 residues: CASSPGQGGYYGYTF. The DNA of the CDR3 is TGCGCCAGCAGCCCGGGACAGGGCGGGTACTATGGCTACACCTTC.

V is TRBV19 and J is TRBJ1-5; D possibly corresponds to TRBD1 (6 bases). The CDR3 spans 16 residues. In germline, CDR1 is LNHDA, CDR2 SQIVND (reference sequence). Trimming left V 4 bases short and J 2 bases short, with 15 bases between. The CDR3 DNA reads as TGTGCCAGTAGTACTGGACAGCCTTGGGGCAATCAGCCCCAGCATTTT. Amino acids: CASSTGQPWGNQPQHF.

J is TRBJ1-1 and V is TRBV19, with 8 bases lining up with TRBD1. CDR1 is LNHDA and CDR2 is SQIVND in the germline V gene (reference sequence). The CDR3 totals 12 residues. Losses at the gene ends were 5 bases for V and 7 bases for J; bases not matched to a gene: 3. CDR3 protein: CASSDRGGEAFF. The CDR3 DNA is TGTGCCAGTAGTGACAGGGGAGGTGAAGCTTTCTTT.

The chain recombines TRBV6-2 or TRBV6-3 with TRBJ2-1; D not certain. The CDR3 runs to 13 residues. V gave up 0 bases and J gave up 3 bases, with 3 bases separating them. Germline V gene sequence: CDR1 MNHEY, CDR2 SVGEGT. The CDR3 here is CASSYSSYNEQFF. The DNA for the CDR3 is TGTGCCAGCAGTTACTCGAGCTACAATGAGCAGTTCTTC.

The chain has TRBV28 and TRBJ1-2; D uncertain. The CDR3 runs 15 residues. Looked up from germline, CDR1 is MDHEN and CDR2 is SYDVKM. V lost 3 bases, J lost 7 bases, and 18 bases lay in between. The CDR3 DNA is TGTGCCAGCAGTTTGATAGGATCTTCAGGTGGTGGCTACACCTTC. Protein sequence: CASSLIGSSGGGYTF.

This clone was seen just once. J is TRBJ1-1 and V is TRBV29-1; D remains unclear. V shed 5 bases and J shed 5 bases, with 9 bases lying between them. The germline gives CDR1 SQVTM, CDR2 ANQGSEA. The length of the CDR3 is 11 residues. The chain's CDR3 is CSVRVGTEAFF. Here the CDR3 DNA reads TGCAGCGTTCGGGTTGGGACTGAAGCTTTCTTT. Complete variable domain (other parts from reference TRBV29-1 and TRBJ1-1): SAVISQKPSRDICQRGTSLTIQCQVDSQVTMMFWYRQQPGQSLTLIATANQGSEATYESGFVIDKFPISRPNLTFSTLTVSNMSPEDSSIYLCSVRVGTEAFFGQGTRLTVV.

The V gene is TRBV7-2, the J gene TRBJ2-5; 8 positions agree with TRBD2. J was trimmed by 13 bases and V by 1 base; bases with no gene match: 5. The CDR3 loop spans 12 amino acids. Germline-derived CDR1 and CDR2 are SGHTA and FQGNSA. CDR3: CASSLVIGLAYF. The CDR3 DNA is TGTGCCAGCAGCTTAGTGATTGGACTAGCGTACTTC.

The chain is built from TRBV24-1 and TRBJ1-4; D remains ambiguous. The CDR3 extends over 15 amino acids. CDR1 KGHDR and CDR2 SFDVKD come from the germline V gene. V was shortened by 4 bases and J by 2 bases, with 10 bases between the two germline ends. The CDR3 DNA reads as TGTGCCACCAGTGAGGGCTCCCGGACTAATGAAAAACTGTTTTTT. Translating it yields CATSEGSRTNEKLFF.

The genes are TRBV10-3 and TRBJ2-7; 12 bases match TRBD1. Looked up from germline, CDR1 is ENHRY and CDR2 is SYGVKD. The CDR3 totals 18 residues. The trim removed 5 bases at V and 0 bases at J, leaving 11 bases unmatched. DNA for the CDR3: TGTGCCATCAGTCCCGGGACAGGGGGCTCATCCCGCTCCTACGAGCAGTACTTC. Protein: CAISPGTGGSSRSYEQYF.

The genes are TRBV7-3 and TRBJ1-2, with 7 bases that match TRBD1. The trim removed 4 bases at V and 8 bases at J, leaving 10 bases unmatched. Germline V gives CDR1 SGHTA, CDR2 FQGTGA. CDR3 size: 14 residues. The CDR3 bases are TGTGCCAGCAGCTCACCGGGCGGACAGGAGGGCTACACCTTC. Residues: CASSSPGGQEGYTF. Looking up the rest from reference TRBV7-3 and TRBJ1-2 gives the full variable domain: GAGVSQTPSNKVTEKGKYVELRCDPISGHTALYWYRQSLGQGPEFLIYFQGTGAADDSGLPNDRFFAVRPEGSVSTLKIQRTERGDSAVYLCASSSPGGQEGYTFGSGTRLTVV.

This chain joins TRBV6-2 or TRBV6-3 and TRBJ2-1; D not resolved. This CDR3 is built from 15 residues. Trimming left V 4 bases short and J 0 bases short, with 10 bases between. Germline CDR1 reads MNHEY; CDR2 reads SVGEGT. CDR3 region: CASSSIRLSYNEQFF. CDR3 sequence (DNA): TGTGCCAGCAGTTCAATTAGACTCTCCTACAATGAGCAGTTCTTC.

This sequence joins TRBV5-4 and TRBJ2-5, with TRBD2 matching 10 bases. This CDR3 comprises 15 residues. CDR1 is SGHNT and CDR2 is YYREEE in the germline V gene (reference sequence). J was trimmed by 2 bases and V by 4 bases; bases with no gene match: 5. The CDR3 protein is CASSIAGGLQETQYF. The CDR3, as DNA: TGTGCCAGCAGCATAGCGGGGGGCCTACAAGAGACCCAGTACTTC.

The rearrangement joins TRBV9 to TRBJ1-1; no firm D call. Germline values: CDR1 SGDLS, CDR2 YYNGEE. The CDR3 is 13 amino acids. Trimming stripped 0 bases from V and 2 bases from J, with 5 bases between. The CDR3 is CASSVEQNTEAFF. The DNA of the CDR3 is TGTGCCAGCAGCGTAGAGCAAAACACTGAAGCTTTCTTT.

The chain joins TRBV13 to TRBJ2-7; TRBD1 might be the D (6 bases). In germline, CDR1 is PRHDT, CDR2 FYEKMQ (reference sequence). Trimming took 3 bases from V and 1 from J, leaving 16 bases between them. There are 16 residues in the CDR3. CDR3 bases: TGTGCCAGCAGCTTCGGACAGCCTCAACCTTCCTACGAGCAGTACTTC. Translating gives CASSFGQPQPSYEQYF.

V usage is TRBV5-1 and J usage is TRBJ1-2, with D possibly TRBD1 on 5 matching bases. CDR3 size: 17 residues. CDR1 is SGHRS and CDR2 is YFSETQ in the germline V gene. The V gene lost 2 bases and the J gene lost 7 bases, with 24 bases spanning the gap. The CDR3 nucleotides are TGCGCCAGCAGCTTAGACCCCTCGGGGGGGAGGTCGAGTGGCTACACCTTC. This sequence encodes CASSLDPSGGRSSGYTF.

V and J are TRBV6-1 and TRBJ1-1, with TRBD1 identical over 8 bases. In germline, CDR1 is MNHNS, CDR2 SASEGT. Unmatched junction bases numbered 10, after V lost 3 bases and J lost 4 bases. The CDR3 totals 16 residues. The DNA of the CDR3 is TGTGCCAGCAGTGACCTTGGACAGGGCGTCTTCACTGAAGCTTTCTTT. Translation: CASSDLGQGVFTEAFF.

This rearrangement joins TRBV6-5 to TRBJ1-3; no reliable D call. The CDR3 runs 14 residues. Germline CDR1 reads MNHEY; CDR2 reads SVGAGI. V lost 4 bases, J lost 4 bases, and 11 bases lay in between. The CDR3 region is CASSLMNSGNTIYF. CDR3 nucleotides: TGTGCCAGCAGTTTGATGAACTCCGGAAACACCATATATTTT.